This T cell receptor beta chain originates from a study of T cells in Graves' hyperthyroidism and ophthalmopathy. Amplification of TCR beta CDR3 regions was performed using RNA transcripts as template. A set of HTBI primers served as the primers for a first-round RT-PCR of the TCR CDR3. TCRdb re-derived calls from the multiplex PCR reads in MiXCR, one entry per CDR3 protein. The sample has some 570,000 distinct CDR3 sequences, 11% to 15% seen once; the top ten hold about 6.6%. This clonotype was counted ten times or more. Its antigen is unknown. The CDR3 covers 13 residues. The V end lost 1 base, the J end lost 11 bases, and 14 bases lay between the germline ends. The germline gives CDR1 KGHSH, CDR2 LQKENI. Study-wide findings and caveats: The model made its ophthalmopathy prediction, and onset followed a median around 6.5 months later.

The sequence came from a woman aged 18-30 years with Graves' ophthalmopathy. Sequencing was performed on blood. The chain uses TRBV18 and TRBJ1-1; D remains ambiguous. The CDR3 sequence: CASSPRQPLEAFF. Here the CDR3 DNA reads TGTGCCAGCTCACCACGGCAGCCCTTGGAGGCTTTCTTT. The full variable domain, in which reference TRBV18 and TRBJ1-1 provide the parts outside the CDR3, is NAGVMQNPRHLVRRRGQEARLRCSPMKGHSHVYWYRQLPEEGLKFMVYLQKENIIDESGMPKERFSAEFPKEGPSILRIQQVVRGDSAAYFCASSPRQPLEAFFGQGTRLTVV.